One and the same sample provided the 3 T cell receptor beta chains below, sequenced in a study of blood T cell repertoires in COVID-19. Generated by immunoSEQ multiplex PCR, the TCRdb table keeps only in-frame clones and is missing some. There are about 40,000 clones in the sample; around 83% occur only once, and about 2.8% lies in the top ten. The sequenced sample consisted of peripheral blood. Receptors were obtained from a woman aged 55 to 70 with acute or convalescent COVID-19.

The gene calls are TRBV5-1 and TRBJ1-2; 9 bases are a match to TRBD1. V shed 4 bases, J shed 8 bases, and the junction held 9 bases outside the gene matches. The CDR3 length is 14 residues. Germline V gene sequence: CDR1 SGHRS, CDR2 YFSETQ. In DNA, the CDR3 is TGCGCCAGCAGCCAAACCCGACAGGGGGGCGGCTACACCTTC. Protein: CASSQTRQGGGYTF.

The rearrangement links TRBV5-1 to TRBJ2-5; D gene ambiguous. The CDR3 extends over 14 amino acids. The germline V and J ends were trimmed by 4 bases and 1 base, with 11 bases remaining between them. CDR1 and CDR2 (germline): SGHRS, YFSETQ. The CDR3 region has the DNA TGCGCCAGCAGCGTGACTCCACTCCAAGAGACCCAGTACTTC. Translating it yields CASSVTPLQETQYF. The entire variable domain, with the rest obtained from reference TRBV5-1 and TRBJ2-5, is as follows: KAGVTQTPRYLIKTRGQQVTLSCSPISGHRSVSWYQQTPGQGLQFLFEYFSETQRNKGNFPGRFSGRQFSNSRSEMNVSTLELGDSALYLCASSVTPLQETQYFGPGTRLLVL.

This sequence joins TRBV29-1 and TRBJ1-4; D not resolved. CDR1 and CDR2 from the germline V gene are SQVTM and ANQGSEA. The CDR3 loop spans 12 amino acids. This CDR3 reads CGAHKAVAGLFF. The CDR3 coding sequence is TGCGGAGCGCACAAGGCCGTCGCGGGACTGTTTTTT.